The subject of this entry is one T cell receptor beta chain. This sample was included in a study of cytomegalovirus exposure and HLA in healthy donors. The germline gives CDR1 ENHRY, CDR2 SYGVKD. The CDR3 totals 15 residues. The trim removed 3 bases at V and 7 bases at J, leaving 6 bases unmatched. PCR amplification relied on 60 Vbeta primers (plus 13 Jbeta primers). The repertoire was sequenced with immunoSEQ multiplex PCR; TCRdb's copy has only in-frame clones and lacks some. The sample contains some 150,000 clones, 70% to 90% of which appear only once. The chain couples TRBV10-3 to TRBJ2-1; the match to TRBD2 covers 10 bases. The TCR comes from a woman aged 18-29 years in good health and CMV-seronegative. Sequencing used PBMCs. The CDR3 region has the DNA TGTGCCATCAGTGATCTAGCGGGAGCGCGGAATGAGCAGTTCTTC. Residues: CAISDLAGARNEQFF.